One TCR beta chain is described in this entry. CDR3 size: 14 residues. From germline, CDR1 is SEHNR and CDR2 FQNEAQ (reference sequence). After removal of 3 bases from V and 4 bases from J, the junction contained 2 bases not matched to a gene. This sample is part of a study of blood T cell repertoires in COVID-19. About the research overall: The cDNA or gDNA used as material had been derived from T cells, B-cell-depleted T cells, or PBMCs.

The method was immunoSEQ multiplex PCR; TCRdb's version includes in-frame clones alone and lacks a portion of them. The data hold about 36,000 clones, with about nine tenths observed a single time. The sequence was obtained from a human donor in a cohort sampled during active COVID-19. This rearrangement joins TRBV7-9 to TRBJ1-4, with 7 bases that match TRBD1. What was sequenced was peripheral blood. The chain's CDR3 is CASSFGTVNEKLFF. CDR3 coding DNA: TGTGCCAGCAGCTTCGGGACAGTTAATGAAAAACTGTTTTTT.